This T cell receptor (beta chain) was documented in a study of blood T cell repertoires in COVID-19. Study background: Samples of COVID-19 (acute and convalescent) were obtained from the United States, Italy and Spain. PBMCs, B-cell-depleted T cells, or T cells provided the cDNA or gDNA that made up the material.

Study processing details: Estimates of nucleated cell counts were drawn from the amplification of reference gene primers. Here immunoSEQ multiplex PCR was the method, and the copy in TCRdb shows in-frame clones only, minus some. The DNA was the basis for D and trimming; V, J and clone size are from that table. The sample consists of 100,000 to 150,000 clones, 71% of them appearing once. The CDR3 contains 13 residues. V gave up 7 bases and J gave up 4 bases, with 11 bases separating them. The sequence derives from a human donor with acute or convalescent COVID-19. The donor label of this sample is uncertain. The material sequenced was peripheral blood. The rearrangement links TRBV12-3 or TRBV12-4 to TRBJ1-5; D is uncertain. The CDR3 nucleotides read TGTGCCAGCAAGCGGCAGGAAAATCAGCCCCAGCATTTT. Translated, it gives CASKRQENQPQHF.